This T cell receptor beta chain is drawn from a study of blood T cell repertoires in COVID-19 (dated by TCRdb to about 2020). General notes on the study: Collaborator samples came from the United States, Italy and Spain and covered acute and convalescent phases of COVID-19. The material from the prospective study consisted of cDNA or gDNA derived from T cells, B-cell-depleted T cells, or PBMCs. The dataset comprised deeply sampled blood TCRbeta repertoires from subjects exposed to, actively infected with, or recovered from COVID-19. A freely available public database, intended as a resource for researchers studying the immune response to SARS-CoV-2, is where the repertoires were released. The samples were drawn from the first 160 participants of the ongoing ImmuneRACE study and from under 1,500 subjects provided by 6 global collaborators. A de-identified subject ID, COVID-19 status, age in years and sex were almost always included in the sample metadata. Where available, HLA class I and class II types were taken from metadata supplied by the sample provider and were not determined by assay-based typing.

V is clipped by 4 bases and J by 0 bases, and the sequence between their germline boundaries is 13 bases long. Based on the germline V gene, the CDR1 and CDR2 sequences are SGHTS and YDEGEE. The CDR3, cysteine through phenylalanine, is 16 amino acids long. CDR3 DNA is the only sequence kept; it has 48 bases, read in frame from the first base. The paper's findings and limits, for the study overall: How much clinical and demographic metadata was included differed by source and by participant, and the metadata was provided uncurated.

Points on this clone: Its antigen remains undetermined. No base quality information exists; no much larger clone differs at one position.

The immunoSEQ Assay, a bias-controlled multiplex PCR, was used to amplify TCRbeta CDR3 regions from genomic DNA. The original pipeline was this. The number of nucleated cells in each sample was estimated from the amplification of reference gene primers within the assay. To quantify the absolute abundance of each unique TCRbeta CDR3 rearrangement, sequence reads were collapsed and filtered. For each sample, productive Simpson clonality was calculated as the square root of Simpson's diversity index across productive rearrangements. What TCRdb holds here is the immuneACCESS table cut down to in-frame rearrangements. Part of the clones is not present; checked against another copy, under half of the missing clones reflect an unresolved V gene, and the others are unexplained. The DNA gave D and trimming, while V, J and clone size come from that table. The sample table lists about 220,000 clones, roughly 88% of them with a count of one. Of the sample, around 9.5% is held by the ten largest clones.

Whole blood was collected in K2EDTA tubes by collaborating institutions according to the institutions' own protocols. For TCRbeta analysis, collaborators shipped samples as frozen whole blood, isolated PBMCs, or DNA extracted from either of those sample types. Sequencing was carried out using peripheral blood. The TCR was taken from a man between 45 and 60 years old with active or convalescent COVID-19. The chain is encoded by TRBV5-8 joined to TRBJ1-4; no D gene call is confident. The CDR3 loop reads CASSPGRHATNEKLFF. The DNA is TGTGCCAGCAGCCCCGGCCGACACGCAACTAATGAAAAACTGTTTTTT.